The rows below give T cell receptor beta chains drawn from one sample of a study of OX40 agonist ivuxolimab in advanced cancers. Sequencing was performed with immunoSEQ multiplex PCR; in TCRdb, only in-frame clones are kept and a portion is missing. The sample holds around 91,000 clones, nearly 90% seen once. Sequenced here: CD4+ or CD8+ T cells sorted from blood, sampled in a trial of the OX40 agonist ivuxolimab. Receptors originate from an adult with an advanced solid tumor such as melanoma, head and neck, liver or kidney cancer. The CDR3 runs from the conserved cysteine through the conserved F or W. A D gene is named only where the DNA matches it firmly. Clone size, where shown, is once, few, many, or a class for clones that have expanded.

j_gene: TRBJ2-5; v_gene: TRBV29-1; len: 11; d_gene: TRBD1; abundance: .; CDR3nt: TGCAGCTTAAGGACAGGCGAGACCCAGTACTTC; CDR3aa: CSLRTGETQYF
j_gene: TRBJ1-1; v_gene: TRBV10-3; len: 13; d_gene: .; abundance: .; CDR3nt: TGTGCCATCAGGATAGGGAAGGGGACTGAAGCTTTCTTT; CDR3aa: CAIRIGKGTEAFF
j_gene: TRBJ2-3; v_gene: TRBV28; len: 16; d_gene: TRBD2; abundance: .; CDR3nt: TGTGCCAGCAGGGGCGGGACTAGCGGGCCCGCGGATACGCAGTATTTT; CDR3aa: CASRGGTSGPADTQYF
j_gene: TRBJ2-5; v_gene: TRBV2; len: 11; d_gene: .; abundance: .; CDR3nt: TGTGCCAGCAGTGAAGCGCTGCCCCAGTACTTC; CDR3aa: CASSEALPQYF
j_gene: TRBJ2-1; v_gene: TRBV18; len: 11; d_gene: .; abundance: .; CDR3nt: TGTGCCAGCTCACCAACGACTGAGCAGTTCTTC; CDR3aa: CASSPTTEQFF
j_gene: TRBJ1-1; v_gene: TRBV4-2; len: 14; d_gene: .; abundance: .; CDR3nt: TGTGCCAGCAGCCAAGGAGGCACGAACACTGAAGCTTTCTTT; CDR3aa: CASSQGGTNTEAFF
j_gene: TRBJ2-2; v_gene: TRBV11-2; len: 15; d_gene: TRBD1; abundance: .; CDR3nt: TGTGCCAGCACCCCGGGACAGAGGAACACCGGGGAGCTGTTTTTT; CDR3aa: CASTPGQRNTGELFF
j_gene: TRBJ2-5; v_gene: TRBV29-1; len: 14; d_gene: TRBD2; abundance: .; CDR3nt: TGCAGCGTTGACCTCCTAGCGGGCCAAGAGACCCAGTACTTC; CDR3aa: CSVDLLAGQETQYF
j_gene: TRBJ1-4; v_gene: TRBV19; len: 14; d_gene: .; abundance: .; CDR3nt: TGTGCCACAACCCAGGGCGGGGGATTTGAAAAACTGTTTTTT; CDR3aa: CATTQGGGFEKLFF
j_gene: TRBJ2-5; v_gene: TRBV19; len: 13; d_gene: .; abundance: .; CDR3nt: TGTGCCAGTAGTTTATTGGGACAAGAGACCCAGTACTTC; CDR3aa: CASSLLGQETQYF
j_gene: TRBJ2-1; v_gene: TRBV30; len: 13; d_gene: TRBD2; abundance: .; CDR3nt: TGTGCCTGGGGACTAGCGGGAGCTGGTGAGCAGTTCTTC; CDR3aa: CAWGLAGAGEQFF
j_gene: TRBJ2-2; v_gene: TRBV7-2; len: 14; d_gene: TRBD1; abundance: .; CDR3nt: TGTGCCAGCAGCCGGACAGGGAACACCGGGGAGCTGTTTTTT; CDR3aa: CASSRTGNTGELFF
j_gene: TRBJ2-2; v_gene: TRBV19; len: 13; d_gene: .; abundance: .; CDR3nt: TGTGCCAGTAGTATCAAGGACACCGGGGAGCTGTTTTTT; CDR3aa: CASSIKDTGELFF
j_gene: TRBJ1-1; v_gene: TRBV13; len: 12; d_gene: .; abundance: .; CDR3nt: TGTGCCAGCAGCCTAGAAGGGGTTGGAGCTTTCTTT; CDR3aa: CASSLEGVGAFF
j_gene: TRBJ1-6; v_gene: TRBV10-3; len: 16; d_gene: .; abundance: .; CDR3nt: TGTGCCATCAGTGACTCCCCGGTCCGTTCTAATTCACCCCTCCACTTT; CDR3aa: CAISDSPVRSNSPLHF
j_gene: TRBJ1-5; v_gene: TRBV6-5; len: 12; d_gene: .; abundance: few; CDR3nt: TGTGCCAGCACTAGGGGCGATCAGCCCCAGCATTTT; CDR3aa: CASTRGDQPQHF
j_gene: TRBJ2-5; v_gene: TRBV7-2; len: 12; d_gene: .; abundance: .; CDR3nt: TGTGCCAGCAGCTTAGAAGTAGGAACCCAGTACTTC; CDR3aa: CASSLEVGTQYF
j_gene: TRBJ2-1; v_gene: TRBV18; len: 11; d_gene: .; abundance: .; CDR3nt: TGTGCCAGCTCACCGGAGAACGAGCAGTTCTTC; CDR3aa: CASSPENEQFF
j_gene: TRBJ1-2; v_gene: TRBV6-4; len: 13; d_gene: .; abundance: .; CDR3nt: TGTGCCAGCAGTGACCCACCGGGGTCTGGCTACACCTTC; CDR3aa: CASSDPPGSGYTF
j_gene: TRBJ2-7; v_gene: TRBV5-1; len: 14; d_gene: .; abundance: .; CDR3nt: TGCGCCAGCAGCTTGGAATTCCTTTCCTACGAGCAGTACTTC; CDR3aa: CASSLEFLSYEQYF
j_gene: TRBJ2-1; v_gene: TRBV19; len: 13; d_gene: .; abundance: .; CDR3nt: TGTGCCAGTAGTATAATCCGGAGGGATGAGCAGTTCTTC; CDR3aa: CASSIIRRDEQFF
j_gene: TRBJ2-5; v_gene: TRBV10-3; len: 19; d_gene: .; abundance: .; CDR3nt: TGTGCCATCAGTGAGAGGGGGGGTTTGGGCGACGGATCTAGGGAGACCCAGTACTTC; CDR3aa: CAISERGGLGDGSRETQYF
j_gene: TRBJ1-2; v_gene: TRBV4-2; len: 14; d_gene: .; abundance: few; CDR3nt: TGTGCCAGCAGTAAATTGGGGGAGAAGAATGGCTACACCTTC; CDR3aa: CASSKLGEKNGYTF
j_gene: TRBJ2-3; v_gene: TRBV19; len: 14; d_gene: TRBD1; abundance: .; CDR3nt: TGTGCCAGTAGTATCCGGACAGGGGACAGTACGCAGTATTTT; CDR3aa: CASSIRTGDSTQYF
j_gene: TRBJ2-1; v_gene: TRBV7-3; len: 15; d_gene: TRBD2; abundance: .; CDR3nt: TGTGCCAGCAGCCGCGGGGGAGTCCGAGATGATGAGCAGTTCTTC; CDR3aa: CASSRGGVRDDEQFF
j_gene: TRBJ1-1; v_gene: TRBV23-1; len: 20; d_gene: .; abundance: .; CDR3nt: TGCGCCAGCAGCCCCGTTGGGGGGCGGTTCTCGGCCGTCATGAACACTGAAGCTTTCTTT; CDR3aa: CASSPVGGRFSAVMNTEAFF
j_gene: TRBJ1-1; v_gene: TRBV29-1; len: 12; d_gene: .; abundance: .; CDR3nt: TGCAGCGCGGGGACTGCGAACACTGAAGCTTTCTTT; CDR3aa: CSAGTANTEAFF
j_gene: TRBJ2-1; v_gene: TRBV4-2; len: 12; d_gene: TRBD2; abundance: .; CDR3nt: TGTGCCAGCAGCCAAGATGCGGGGGAGGAGTTCTTC; CDR3aa: CASSQDAGEEFF
j_gene: TRBJ1-2; v_gene: TRBV7-9; len: 14; d_gene: TRBD1; abundance: .; CDR3nt: TGTGCCAGCAGCTTATCGGGACAGGGTGATGGCTACACCTTC; CDR3aa: CASSLSGQGDGYTF
j_gene: TRBJ1-5; v_gene: TRBV7-8; len: 16; d_gene: TRBD1; abundance: .; CDR3nt: TGTGCCAGCAGCTTATGGGAGGGGGCGAGGAGTCAGCCCCAGCATTTT; CDR3aa: CASSLWEGARSQPQHF
j_gene: TRBJ2-1; v_gene: TRBV9; len: 16; d_gene: TRBD2; abundance: .; CDR3nt: TGTGCCAGCAGCGTAGCGCGAGCGGGGGGAGCCAATGAGCAGTTCTTC; CDR3aa: CASSVARAGGANEQFF
j_gene: TRBJ1-3; v_gene: TRBV6-1; len: 13; d_gene: .; abundance: .; CDR3nt: TGTGCCAGCAGTGAAGCAGGGGTCAACACCATATATTTT; CDR3aa: CASSEAGVNTIYF
j_gene: TRBJ2-5; v_gene: TRBV25-1; len: 12; d_gene: TRBD1; abundance: .; CDR3nt: TGTGCCAGCAGGATGGACAGGGAGACCCAGTACTTC; CDR3aa: CASRMDRETQYF
j_gene: TRBJ1-6; v_gene: TRBV10-3; len: 16; d_gene: TRBD1; abundance: .; CDR3nt: TGTGCCATCAGGCCGGGACAGGGGGGGGCGAGTTCACCCCTCCACTTT; CDR3aa: CAIRPGQGGASSPLHF
j_gene: TRBJ1-1; v_gene: TRBV19; len: 13; d_gene: .; abundance: .; CDR3nt: TGTGCCAGTAGCGCAGGGGTCAGCACTGAAGCTTTCTTT; CDR3aa: CASSAGVSTEAFF
j_gene: TRBJ2-3; v_gene: TRBV18; len: 14; d_gene: .; abundance: .; CDR3nt: TGTGCCAGCTCACCAGGACTGAACGGCTATACGCAGTATTTT; CDR3aa: CASSPGLNGYTQYF
j_gene: TRBJ2-1; v_gene: TRBV15; len: 11; d_gene: .; abundance: .; CDR3nt: TGTGCCACCAGCCTGAAGGGTGAGCAGTTCTTC; CDR3aa: CATSLKGEQFF
j_gene: TRBJ1-1; v_gene: TRBV19; len: 14; d_gene: TRBD1; abundance: once; CDR3nt: TGTGCCAGTAGCTACACAGGGGAGTTCGCTGAAGCTTTCTTT; CDR3aa: CASSYTGEFAEAFF
j_gene: TRBJ1-2; v_gene: TRBV25-1; len: 13; d_gene: .; abundance: .; CDR3nt: TGTGCCAGCAGTCATCGAGGTGAACATGGCTACACCTTC; CDR3aa: CASSHRGEHGYTF
j_gene: TRBJ1-5; v_gene: TRBV6-1; len: 16; d_gene: .; abundance: .; CDR3nt: TGTGCCAGCAGTGAAGGAAAAGGGCGAGGGGTAGAGCCCCAGCATTTT; CDR3aa: CASSEGKGRGVEPQHF
j_gene: TRBJ2-3; v_gene: TRBV5-6; len: 14; d_gene: .; abundance: once; CDR3nt: TGTGCCAGCAGCTTGGACAGGGCGACAGATACGCAGTATTTT; CDR3aa: CASSLDRATDTQYF
j_gene: TRBJ2-7; v_gene: TRBV10-1; len: 17; d_gene: .; abundance: .; CDR3nt: TGCGCCAGCAGTGAGTCGTATTACGGGAGAAGCTCCTACGAGCAGTACTTC; CDR3aa: CASSESYYGRSSYEQYF
j_gene: TRBJ2-7; v_gene: TRBV5-1; len: 16; d_gene: .; abundance: .; CDR3nt: TGCGCCAGCAGCCCGGATGCTTCCCTAGGATTACGCGAGCAGTACTTC; CDR3aa: CASSPDASLGLREQYF
j_gene: TRBJ2-5; v_gene: TRBV5-1; len: 16; d_gene: TRBD2; abundance: .; CDR3nt: TGCGCCAGCAGCAACCTAGTAGCGGGGGGTCAGGAGACCCAGTACTTC; CDR3aa: CASSNLVAGGQETQYF
j_gene: TRBJ2-1; v_gene: TRBV7-3; len: 13; d_gene: .; abundance: .; CDR3nt: TGTGCCAGCAGCTTAGGCCACTACAATGAGCAGTTCTTC; CDR3aa: CASSLGHYNEQFF
j_gene: TRBJ1-3; v_gene: TRBV5-1; len: 15; d_gene: .; abundance: .; CDR3nt: TGCGCCAGCAGCTTGGAGGCAGGGGCTGGAAACACCATATATTTT; CDR3aa: CASSLEAGAGNTIYF
j_gene: TRBJ1-4; v_gene: TRBV18; len: 15; d_gene: .; abundance: .; CDR3nt: TGTGCCAGCTCGCAGACGACAGACTTTAATGAAAAACTGTTTTTT; CDR3aa: CASSQTTDFNEKLFF
j_gene: TRBJ2-5; v_gene: TRBV29-1; len: 13; d_gene: TRBD1; abundance: .; CDR3nt: TGCAGCGGAGCCACAGGGGAGATGGAGACCCAGTACTTC; CDR3aa: CSGATGEMETQYF
j_gene: TRBJ2-2; v_gene: TRBV5-4; len: 17; d_gene: TRBD2; abundance: few; CDR3nt: TGTGCCAGCAGCCCGGGACTAGCGGGAGAGCGTACCGGGGAGCTGTTTTTT; CDR3aa: CASSPGLAGERTGELFF
j_gene: TRBJ1-1; v_gene: TRBV4-2; len: 15; d_gene: .; abundance: .; CDR3nt: TGTGCCAGCAGCCGGAGCGTACAAATGAACACTGAAGCTTTCTTT; CDR3aa: CASSRSVQMNTEAFF
j_gene: TRBJ2-2; v_gene: TRBV5-1; len: 15; d_gene: .; abundance: once; CDR3nt: TGCGCCAGCAGCCAGTCCCAGGGGAACACCGGGGAGCTGTTTTTT; CDR3aa: CASSQSQGNTGELFF
j_gene: TRBJ1-6; v_gene: TRBV6-1; len: 15; d_gene: .; abundance: once; CDR3nt: TGTGCCAGCAGTCGCCAGGACTCCTATAATTCACCCCTCCACTTT; CDR3aa: CASSRQDSYNSPLHF
j_gene: TRBJ2-1; v_gene: TRBV11-2; len: 15; d_gene: TRBD2; abundance: few; CDR3nt: TGTGCCAGCAGCCCTTCTAGCGGAGGGGACAATGAGCAGTTCTTC; CDR3aa: CASSPSSGGDNEQFF
j_gene: TRBJ2-2; v_gene: TRBV6-1; len: 14; d_gene: .; abundance: .; CDR3nt: TGTGCCAGCAGTGAGTTTAGGTACACCGGGGAGCTGTTTTTT; CDR3aa: CASSEFRYTGELFF